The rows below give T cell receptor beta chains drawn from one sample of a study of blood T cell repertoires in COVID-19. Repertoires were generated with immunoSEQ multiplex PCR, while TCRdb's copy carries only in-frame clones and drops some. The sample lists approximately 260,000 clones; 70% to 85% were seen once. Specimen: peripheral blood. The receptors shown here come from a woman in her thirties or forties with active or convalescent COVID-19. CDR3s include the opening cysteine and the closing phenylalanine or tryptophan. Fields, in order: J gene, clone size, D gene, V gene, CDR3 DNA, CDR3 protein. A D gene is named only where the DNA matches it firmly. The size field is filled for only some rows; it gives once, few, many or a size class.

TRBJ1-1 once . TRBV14 TGTGCCAGCAGCCAAGTGAGGATGGCAGGGAAGGGTGCCACTGAAGCTTTCTTT CASSQVRMAGKGATEAFF
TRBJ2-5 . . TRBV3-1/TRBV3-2 TGTGCCAGCAGCCAAAGGATACTAGCCCAAGAGACCCAGTACTTC CASSQRILAQETQYF
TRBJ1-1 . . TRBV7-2 TGTGCCAGCAGCCCTCAGGGCCGGACTGAAGCTTTCTTT CASSPQGRTEAFF
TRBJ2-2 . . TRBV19 TGTGCCTCGAGGGGGAAGAACACCGGGGAGCTGTTTTTT CASRGKNTGELFF
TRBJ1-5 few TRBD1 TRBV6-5 TGTGCCAGCAGGGTTCAGGGGGAAGATCAGCCCCAGCATTTT CASRVQGEDQPQHF
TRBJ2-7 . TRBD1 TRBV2 TGTGCCAGCAGTGGGACAGGGTTCGAGCAGTACTTC CASSGTGFEQYF
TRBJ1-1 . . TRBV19 TGTGCCAGTAGTATACAGGGAGGGACTGAAGCTTTCTTT CASSIQGGTEAFF
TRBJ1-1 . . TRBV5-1 TGCGCCAGCAGCTTGGGGCAGGGATACACTGAAGCTTTCTTT CASSLGQGYTEAFF
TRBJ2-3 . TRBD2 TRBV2 TGTGCCAGCAGACCGCCTAGCGGGGGGAGCCTTAGCACAGATACGCAGTATTTT CASRPPSGGSLSTDTQYF
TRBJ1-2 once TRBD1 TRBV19 TGTGCCAGTACCAGGGGGTCTAACTATGGCTACACCTTC CASTRGSNYGYTF
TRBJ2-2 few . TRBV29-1 TGCAGCGTCATCGAACAGACCGGGGAGCTGTTTTTT CSVIEQTGELFF